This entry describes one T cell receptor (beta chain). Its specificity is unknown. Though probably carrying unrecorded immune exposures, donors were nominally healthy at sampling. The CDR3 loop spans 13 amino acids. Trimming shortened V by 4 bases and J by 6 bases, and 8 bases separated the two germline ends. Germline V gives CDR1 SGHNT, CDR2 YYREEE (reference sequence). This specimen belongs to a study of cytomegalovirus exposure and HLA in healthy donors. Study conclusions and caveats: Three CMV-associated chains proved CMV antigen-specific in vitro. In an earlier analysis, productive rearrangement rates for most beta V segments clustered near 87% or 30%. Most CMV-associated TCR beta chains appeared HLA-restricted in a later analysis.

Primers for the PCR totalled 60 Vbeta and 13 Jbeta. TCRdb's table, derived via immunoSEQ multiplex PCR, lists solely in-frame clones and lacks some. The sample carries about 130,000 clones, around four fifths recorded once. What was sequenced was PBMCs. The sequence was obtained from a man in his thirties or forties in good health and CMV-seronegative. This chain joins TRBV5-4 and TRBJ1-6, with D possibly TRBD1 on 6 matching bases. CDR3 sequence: CASSTRGNSPLHF. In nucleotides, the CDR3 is TGTGCCAGCAGCACCAGGGGTAATTCACCCCTCCACTTT. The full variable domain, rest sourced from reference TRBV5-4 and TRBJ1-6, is ETGVTQSPTHLIKTRGQQVTLRCSSQSGHNTVSWYQQALGQGPQFIFQYYREEENGRGNFPPRFSGLQFPNYSSELNVNALELDDSALYLCASSTRGNSPLHFGNGTRLTVT.